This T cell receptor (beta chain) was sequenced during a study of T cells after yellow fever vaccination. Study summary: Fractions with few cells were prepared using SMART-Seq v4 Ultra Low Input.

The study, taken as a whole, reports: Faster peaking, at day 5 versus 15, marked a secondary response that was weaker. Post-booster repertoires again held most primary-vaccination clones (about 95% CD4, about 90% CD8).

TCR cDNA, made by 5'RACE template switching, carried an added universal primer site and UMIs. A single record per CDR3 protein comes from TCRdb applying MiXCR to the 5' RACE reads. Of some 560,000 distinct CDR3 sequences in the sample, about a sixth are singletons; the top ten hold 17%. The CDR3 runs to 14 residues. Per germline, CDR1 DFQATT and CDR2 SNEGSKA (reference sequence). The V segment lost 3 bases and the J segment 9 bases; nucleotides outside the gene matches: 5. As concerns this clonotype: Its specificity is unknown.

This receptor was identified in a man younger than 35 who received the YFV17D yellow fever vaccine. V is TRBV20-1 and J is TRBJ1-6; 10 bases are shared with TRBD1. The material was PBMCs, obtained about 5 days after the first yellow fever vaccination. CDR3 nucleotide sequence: TGCAGTGCTAGGGAGACAGGGGGCGTTTCACCCCTCCACTTT. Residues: CSARETGGVSPLHF.